This TCR beta chain was captured by sequencing in a study of response to subunit inactivated influenza vaccine. The study's findings and limits: It was the authors' suggestion that each seasonal influenza vaccination recruits few new T cells.

TCRdb re-called the RT-PCR reads with MiXCR, one entry per CDR3 protein. This sample has approximately 500,000 distinct CDR3 sequences; 10% to 15% occur once, and the top ten carry roughly 14%. This clonotype was seen more than once but under ten times. No antigen is known for it. Trimming cost V 7 bases and J 2 bases; bases outside gene matches: 7. The CDR3 has 15 amino acids. Specimen: PBMCs from blood, collected more than 35 days after vaccination. The gene calls are TRBV12-3 or TRBV12-4 and TRBJ2-3, with 9 bases fitting TRBD2. This TCR derives from a man in his fifties who received an inactivated influenza vaccine. The CDR3 reads CASTWAGGPTDTQYF. CDR3 DNA: TGTGCCAGCACTTGGGCGGGGGGGCCCACAGATACGCAGTATTTT.